The 21 T cell receptor beta chains listed next were all sequenced from one sample in a study of regulatory T cells in long-lasting Graves disease. Libraries of TCR beta came from iRepertoire HTBI primers plus Arm-PCR of CDR3 regions. Each CDR3 protein gets one entry after TCRdb re-called the multiplex PCR reads with MiXCR. The table shows under 500,000 distinct CDR3 sequences, with around 20% occurring only once. Time point denoted: persistent/refractory GD, antithyroid drugs over 5 years with positive TRAb. PBMC RNA was the source of the TCR library. The sample in question was peripheral blood mononuclear cells (PBMCs), obtained when the disease was refractory, from a patient treated with antithyroid drugs. These receptors were collected from a female donor with Graves disease.

The count of this clonotype is one. J is TRBJ2-1 and V is TRBV10-3, with 8 bases identical to TRBD1. V trimming: 6 bases; J trimming: 5 bases; junction bases outside the gene matches: 3. There are 13 residues in the CDR3. Germline loops: CDR1 ENHRY, CDR2 SYGVKD. CDR3 in amino acids: CAIRQGVDNEQFF. CDR3 DNA sequence: TGTGCCATCAGACAGGGGGTCGACAATGAGCAGTTCTTC.

This clonotype was detected ten times or more. The rearrangement links TRBV6-2 or TRBV6-3 to TRBJ2-5, with 12 bases that match TRBD2. V dropped 8 bases and J dropped 4; count of bases not matched to a gene: 11. Per the germline V gene, CDR1 is MNHEY and CDR2 is SVGEGT. This CDR3 region has 16 residues. CDR3: CASFGLAGNWGETQYF. CDR3 nucleotide sequence: TGTGCCAGCTTTGGACTAGCGGGAAACTGGGGAGAGACCCAGTACTTC.

This clonotype was observed at least ten times. This chain links TRBV7-8 with TRBJ2-2, with D possibly being TRBD1 (5 bases). Deletions cut 2 bases from V and 4 bases from J, with 14 bases between. Germline assignment: CDR1 SGHVS and CDR2 FQNEAQ. This CDR3 spans 16 amino acids. For the CDR3, the DNA is TGTGCCAGCAGCTTAAGGGGCACCTGGGGCACCGGGGAGCTGTTTTTT. The encoded protein is CASSLRGTWGTGELFF.

Many counts were recorded for this clonotype. This sequence joins TRBV5-5 and TRBJ1-5, with 8 bases that match TRBD1. This CDR3 contains 15 residues. Trimming removed 4 bases from V and 5 bases from J; junction bases left unmatched: 8. CDR1 is SGHKS, CDR2 YYEKEE, per germline (reference sequence). CDR3 loop: CASSPGQGLDQPQHF. For the CDR3, the DNA is TGTGCCAGCAGCCCCGGACAGGGCCTCGATCAGCCCCAGCATTTT.

The V call is TRBV24-1, the J call TRBJ2-2; possible D gene TRBD2, 5 bases. This CDR3 has 20 amino acids. V was trimmed by 3 bases and J by 3 bases, leaving 25 bases between them. Germline-derived CDR1 and CDR2 are KGHDR and SFDVKD. CDR3 sequence reads: CATSDQKFMSERADTGELFF. For the CDR3, the DNA is TGTGCCACCAGTGATCAGAAATTCATGAGCGAGAGGGCCGACACCGGGGAGCTGTTTTTT.

The V gene is TRBV28, the J gene TRBJ2-3; 9 bases are shared with TRBD2. With V trimmed by 7 bases and J by 4 bases, 12 bases remained unmatched. In germline, CDR1 is MDHEN, CDR2 SYDVKM. CDR3 length equals 16 residues. CDR3 amino acids: CASNPAGAGGADTQYF. CDR3 bases: TGTGCCAGCAACCCCGCAGGGGCGGGAGGGGCAGATACGCAGTATTTT.

This clonotype was seen ten or more times. The chain is built from TRBV28 and TRBJ2-7; D call uncertain. V was shortened by 6 bases and J by 0 bases, with 9 bases between the two germline ends. Germline V gives CDR1 MDHEN, CDR2 SYDVKM. The CDR3 totals 13 residues. The CDR3 bases are TGTGCCAGCAGCTGGGTGGCCTCCTACGAGCAGTACTTC. Residues: CASSWVASYEQYF. Combining the CDR3 with reference TRBV28 and TRBJ2-7 gives the whole variable domain DVKVTQSSRYLVKRTGEKVFLECVQDMDHENMFWYRQDPGLGLRLIYFSYDVKMKEKGDIPEGYSVSREKKERFSLILESASTNQTSMYLCASSWVASYEQYFGPGTRLTVT.

This clonotype was counted many times. V gene TRBV11-1 combines with J gene TRBJ2-7; 9 bases are a match to TRBD1. CDR3 length equals 15 residues. Germline V gene data show CDR1 as SGHAT and CDR2 as FQDESV (reference sequence). V shed 6 bases and J 2 bases; nucleotides not matched to a gene: 8. As DNA, the CDR3 is TGTGCCAGCAGACGGACGGACAGGGGAGCCTACGAGCAGTACTTC. Translating it yields CASRRTDRGAYEQYF.

This clonotype was seen ten or more times. The gene calls are TRBV12-3 or TRBV12-4 and TRBJ2-7; no clear D gene. This CDR3 spans 13 amino acids. The V and J ends lost 7 bases and 3 bases respectively, with 13 bases between them. This chain's CDR3 is CASNFWRGYEQYF. CDR3 nucleotides: TGTGCCAGCAACTTCTGGCGCGGCTACGAGCAGTACTTC.

The chain carries TRBV28 and TRBJ2-1; no definite D call. V lost 2 bases to trimming and J lost 6 bases, with 17 bases between them. Germline CDR1 and CDR2: MDHEN and SYDVKM. This CDR3 has 16 residues. CDR3 sequence reads: CASSLRRSQLGNEQFF. The CDR3, as DNA: TGTGCCAGCAGTTTACGGCGGTCCCAGTTGGGCAATGAGCAGTTCTTC.

This clonotype has a count of ten or more. The V gene is TRBV28, the J gene TRBJ1-5; no clear D gene. V dropped 1 base and J dropped 0 bases, with 13 bases sitting between them. This CDR3 has 17 amino acids. Germline V lookup: CDR1 MDHEN, CDR2 SYDVKM. The chain's CDR3 is CASSLFQEPYSNQPQHF. The CDR3 nucleotides are TGTGCCAGCAGTTTATTTCAGGAGCCCTATAGCAATCAGCCCCAGCATTTT.

This clonotype showed up many times. The chain couples TRBV27 to TRBJ2-7; TRBD2 matches at 7 bases. The CDR3 sequence is 14 residues long. Trimming took 5 bases from V and 3 from J; bases not matched to a gene: 7. Germline V gene lookup returns CDR1 MNHEY and CDR2 SMNVEV (reference sequence). CDR3 sequence: CASSTTSSGYEQYF. As DNA, the CDR3 is TGTGCCAGCAGTACGACCTCTAGCGGCTACGAGCAGTACTTC.

This clonotype has a count of ten or more. The rearrangement uses TRBV28 and TRBJ2-7; no clear D gene. Looked up from germline, CDR1 is MDHEN and CDR2 is SYDVKM. The ends were cut back, 6 bases at V and 2 bases at J, with 11 bases in the middle. The CDR3 is 13 amino acids. The CDR3 sequence: CASSLTATYEQYF. The CDR3 region has the DNA TGTGCCAGCAGCTTGACTGCAACCTACGAGCAGTACTTC.

The rearrangement joins TRBV10-3 to TRBJ2-7; possibly TRBD1 for D (6 bases). The V and J ends lost 1 base and 2 bases respectively, with 9 bases between them. This CDR3 region has 14 residues. Germline loops: CDR1 ENHRY, CDR2 SYGVKD. The CDR3 DNA reads as TGTGCCATCAGTGAGTTGGACAGAGCCTACGAGCAGTACTTC. Amino acids: CAISELDRAYEQYF.

About this clonotype itself: This clone may be a read error of a much larger clone one base away. The V gene is TRBV10-3, the J gene TRBJ1-6, with TRBD1 identical over 9 bases. CDR1 ENHRY and CDR2 SYGVKD come from the germline V gene. The length of the CDR3 is 15 residues. V was pared by 10 bases and J by 14 bases, with 18 bases of the junction left unmatched. The CDR3 region has the DNA TGTGCCACATACCTCGGGACAGGGTCAGATAGGTCCCTCCACTTT. Protein: CATYLGTGSDRSLHF.

This clonotype has just a few counts. This rearrangement joins TRBV6-1 to TRBJ1-5; D uncertain. The CDR3 sequence is 13 residues long. The V gene lost 4 bases and the J gene lost 4 bases, with 8 bases spanning the gap. Germline CDR1 reads MNHNS; CDR2 reads SASEGT. CDR3 protein: CASSASRNQPQHF. In DNA, the CDR3 is TGTGCCAGCAGTGCGTCCCGGAATCAGCCCCAGCATTTT.

This rearrangement joins TRBV6-1 to TRBJ1-2; no clear D. The CDR3 is 14 residues long. V was cut by 10 bases and J by 2 bases, with 17 bases left in between. Germline V gene data show CDR1 as MNHNS and CDR2 as SASEGT. CDR3 in amino acids: CAILGMGKNYGYTF. DNA of the CDR3: TGTGCCATTCTAGGAATGGGGAAGAACTATGGCTACACCTTC.

This clonotype occurred a few times. The CDR3 protein is CASSQLRTGQFSGNTIYF. The CDR3 coding sequence is TGTGCCAGCAGCCAACTACGGACGGGACAGTTCTCTGGAAACACCATATATTTT. This chain uses TRBV7-2 with TRBJ1-3; 7 bases map to TRBD1. The CDR3 spans 18 residues. Looked up from germline, CDR1 is SGHTA and CDR2 is FQGNSA. Trimming cost V 5 bases and J 0 bases; bases outside gene matches: 13.

This chain links TRBV6-1 with TRBJ1-1; D call uncertain. The V gene lost 6 bases and the J gene lost 6 bases, with 20 bases spanning the gap. Germline CDR1 reads MNHNS; CDR2 reads SASEGT. The CDR3 is 15 residues long. The CDR3 is CASRIVRHPQPEAFF. CDR3 DNA sequence: TGTGCCAGCAGGATAGTAAGACATCCCCAGCCTGAAGCTTTCTTT.

The table lists this clonotype with many counts. The chain employs TRBV11-1 and TRBJ2-7, with D uncertain. From germline, CDR1 is SGHAT and CDR2 FQDESV (reference sequence). The CDR3 extends over 17 amino acids. The V and J ends lost 0 bases and 4 bases respectively, with 19 bases between them. CDR3 nucleotide sequence: TGTGCCAGCAGCTTAGCGTTAGGCGTCCACGGTAATTACGAGCAGTACTTC. As protein: CASSLALGVHGNYEQYF. Full variable domain (rest looked up from reference TRBV11-1 and TRBJ2-7): EAEVAQSPRYKITEKSQAVAFWCDPISGHATLYWYRQILGQGPELLVQFQDESVVDDSQLPKDRFSAERLKGVDSTLKIQPAELGDSAMYLCASSLALGVHGNYEQYFGPGTRLTVT.

The rearrangement links TRBV11-2 to TRBJ1-2; D perhaps matches TRBD1 (6 bases). This CDR3 has 16 residues. The germline V gene has CDR1 SGHAT and CDR2 FQNNGV. Trimming left V 1 base short and J 3 bases short, with 15 bases between. CDR3 sequence: CASSLVGGRSDYGYTF. The CDR3 nucleotides are TGTGCCAGCAGCTTAGTGGGGGGGCGCAGCGACTATGGCTACACCTTC.